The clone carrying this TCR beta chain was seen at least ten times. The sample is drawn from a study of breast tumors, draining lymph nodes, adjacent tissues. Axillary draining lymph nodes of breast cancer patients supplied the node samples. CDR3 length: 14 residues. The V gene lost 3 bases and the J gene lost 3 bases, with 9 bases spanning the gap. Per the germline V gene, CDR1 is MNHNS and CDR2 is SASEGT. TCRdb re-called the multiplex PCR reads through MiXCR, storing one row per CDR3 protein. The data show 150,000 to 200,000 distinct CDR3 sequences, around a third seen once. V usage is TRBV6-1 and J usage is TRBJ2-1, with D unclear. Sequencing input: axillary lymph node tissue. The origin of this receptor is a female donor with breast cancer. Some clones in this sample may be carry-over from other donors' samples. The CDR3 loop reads CASSDGGGYNEQFF. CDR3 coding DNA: TGTGCCAGCAGTGATGGCGGTGGCTACAATGAGCAGTTCTTC.